The present T cell receptor (beta chain) was sequenced within a study of graft-versus-host responses after intestinal transplantation. Processing of graft tissue released intraepithelial and lamina propria lymphocytes. Generated by immunoSEQ multiplex PCR, the TCRdb table keeps only in-frame clones and is missing some. The table includes several thousand clones, approximately 71% detected once. This clone occurred once. Sequenced material: ileum tissue, taken about 240 days after intestinal transplantation. The clonotype comes from a human patient who received an intestinal transplant, so some T cells may come from the graft donor.

The DNA for the CDR3 is TGCAGCGTTGGGGGGGACAGGGTTGGGAAAGAGACCCAGTACTTC. Translation gives CSVGGDRVGKETQYF. The V call is TRBV29-1, the J call TRBJ2-5; 9 positions match TRBD1. Trimming removed 4 bases from V and 3 bases from J; junction bases left unmatched: 9. CDR1 and CDR2 (germline): SQVTM, ANQGSEA. CDR3 length: 15 amino acids.